This T cell receptor beta chain is from a study of tumor and adjacent non-tumor tissue in lung cancer. Looking at the study overall: There were some 12 adenocarcinoma, a couple of squamous cell carcinoma and 1 small cell lung cancer cases. Each sample yielded 3.5 million to 5 million productive TCRbeta reads on average. The study's findings and limits: Normal lung showed higher cumulative top 100 clone frequency than tumor.

This sample's RNA came from whole unsorted tissue. This non-tumor lung sample came from over 3 cm beyond the tumor edge. The CDR3 consists of 13 residues. In the case of this clonotype: As yet, its antigen is unknown.

A modified ARM-PCR protocol with three rounds of nested PCR amplified TCRbeta. MiXCR, run by TCRdb on the multiplex PCR reads, gives a single entry per CDR3 protein. The table lists some 100,000 distinct CDR3 sequences, approximately 65% of them singletons. This TCR was recovered from a man in his thirties or forties with non-small cell lung cancer. The sample consisted of distant non-tumor lung tissue. The chain combines TRBV21-1 with TRBJ2-7. TRBV21-1 corresponds to a pseudogene. CDR3 residues: CASTVVISYEQYF. DNA for the CDR3: TGTGCCAGCACCGTGGTCATCTCCTATGAGCAGTATTTC.